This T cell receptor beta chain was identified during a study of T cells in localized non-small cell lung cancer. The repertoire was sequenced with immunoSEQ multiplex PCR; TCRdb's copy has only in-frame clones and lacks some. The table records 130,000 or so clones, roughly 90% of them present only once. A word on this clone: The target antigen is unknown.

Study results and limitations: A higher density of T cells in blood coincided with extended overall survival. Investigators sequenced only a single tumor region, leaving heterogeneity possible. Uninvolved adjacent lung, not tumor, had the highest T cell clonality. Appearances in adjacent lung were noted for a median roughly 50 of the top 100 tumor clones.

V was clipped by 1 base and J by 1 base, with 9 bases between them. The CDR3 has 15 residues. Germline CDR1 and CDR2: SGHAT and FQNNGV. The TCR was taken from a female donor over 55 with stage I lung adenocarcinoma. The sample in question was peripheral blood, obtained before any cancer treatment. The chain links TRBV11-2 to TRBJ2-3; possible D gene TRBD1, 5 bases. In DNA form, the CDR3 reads TGTGCCAGCAGCTTAGCTCGACAGCGCACAGATACGCAGTATTTT. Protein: CASSLARQRTDTQYF.